The following is a T cell receptor (beta chain) sequence with its context. The antigen remains unidentified. This CDR3 has 14 amino acids. Germline CDR1 SGHDN, CDR2 FVKESK. V lost 0 bases and J lost 9, with 14 bases in between. This sample is part of a study of T cells after yellow fever vaccination. Whole-study results and caveats: It was a weaker secondary response, yet one that peaked faster, at day 5 versus 15.

In making TCR cDNA, 5'RACE template switching added a universal primer site and UMIs to it. TCRdb used MiXCR to reprocess the 5' RACE reads, holding one entry per CDR3 protein. The sample has nearly 550,000 distinct CDR3 sequences, over 15% seen once; the top ten hold roughly an eighth. The genes are TRBV14 and TRBJ1-1, with D unclear. The sequencing used PBMCs, collected 15 days after the yellow fever booster vaccination. The source is a man aged 25-40 years who received the YFV17D yellow fever vaccine. Written as DNA, the CDR3 is TGTGCCAGCAGCCAAGATTCGACCGCATTTCAAGCTTTCTTT. Residues: CASSQDSTAFQAFF.